One sample yielded the 11 T cell receptor beta chains listed below, sequenced in a study of cytomegalovirus exposure and HLA in healthy donors. PCR involved 60 Vbeta and 13 Jbeta primers. Method: immunoSEQ multiplex PCR; TCRdb's copy keeps in-frame clones and lacks some. Of just over 150,000 clones listed, around 76% are singletons. Sample: PBMCs. These receptors were collected from a female donor in good health and CMV-seronegative.

This clone showed up just once. The genes are TRBV19 and TRBJ1-4; 7 bases line up with TRBD1. Germline V CDR1 and CDR2: LNHDA, SQIVND (reference sequence). The CDR3 consists of 14 residues. The trim removed 5 bases at V and 4 bases at J, leaving 4 bases unmatched. CDR3 DNA sequence: TGTGCCAGTAGTGGCCGGGACAGTAATGAAAAACTGTTTTTT. Translating gives CASSGRDSNEKLFF.

This rearrangement joins TRBV5-4 to TRBJ2-7; TRBD2 matches at 13 bases. J lost 5 bases, V lost 4 bases, and 3 bases had no gene match. This CDR3 is 14 amino acids long. The germline V gene has CDR1 SGHNT and CDR2 YYREEE (reference sequence). Here the CDR3 DNA reads TGTGCCAGCAGCCCCGGGACTAGCGGGAACGAGCAGTACTTC. Encoded protein: CASSPGTSGNEQYF.

V usage is TRBV27 and J usage is TRBJ1-2, with TRBD1 as a possible D gene (5 bases). This CDR3 comprises 13 residues. The germline V and J ends were trimmed by 3 bases and 4 bases, with 9 bases remaining between them. The germline V gene encodes CDR1 MNHEY and CDR2 SMNVEV (reference sequence). This CDR3 is CASSLQGFYGYTF. The CDR3 DNA is TGTGCCAGCAGTTTGCAGGGCTTCTATGGCTACACCTTC.

This clone was detected once. The chain joins TRBV7-9 to TRBJ1-5; 7 bases are shared with TRBD1. This CDR3 comprises 15 residues. With 5 bases clipped from V and 5 bases from J, the junction kept 9 bases outside the gene matches. Germline V CDR1 and CDR2: SEHNR, FQNEAQ (reference sequence). The CDR3 DNA reads as TGTGCCAGCAGCCCAAGAGGGGGCAGGGATCAGCCCCAGCATTTT. Its protein product is CASSPRGGRDQPQHF.

The chain combines TRBV29-1 with TRBJ2-4; 11 bases map to TRBD2. This CDR3 has 17 amino acids. The ends lost 4 bases at V and 8 bases at J; junction bases unmatched: 16. Germline CDR1 SQVTM, CDR2 ANQGSEA. The CDR3 reads CSVVWWLIAGGLDIQYF. The DNA for the CDR3 is TGCAGCGTTGTATGGTGGTTGATAGCGGGGGGGCTGGACATTCAGTACTTC.

There are a few counts of this clone. The chain carries TRBV9 and TRBJ2-1, with 7 bases fitting TRBD2. This CDR3 spans 13 amino acids. Per the germline V gene, CDR1 is SGDLS and CDR2 is YYNGEE. J gave up 10 bases and V 0 bases, and 4 bases lay outside the gene matches. CDR3 coding DNA: TGTGCCAGCAGCGTAGCGGGAGGACGCGAGCAGTTCTTC. It codes for CASSVAGGREQFF. The full variable domain, its missing parts supplied by reference TRBV9 and TRBJ2-1, is DSGVTQTPKHLITATGQRVTLRCSPRSGDLSVYWYQQSLDQGLQFLIQYYNGEERAKGNILERFSAQQFPDLHSELNLSSLELGDSALYFCASSVAGGREQFFGPGTRLTVL.

In this sample, this clone turned up a few times. At the DNA level, this CDR3 is encoded by other sequences in the same sample as well. The CDR3 coding sequence is TGTGCCTGGAGTGTACGCGGAACAGATACGCAGTATTTT. Its translation: CAWSVRGTDTQYF. This chain links TRBV30 with TRBJ2-3; no reliable D call. V was pared by 0 bases and J by 3 bases, with 7 bases between. CDR1 is GTSNPN, CDR2 SVGIG, per germline (reference sequence). The CDR3 runs 13 residues.

V gene TRBV19 combines with J gene TRBJ1-1; 8 bases are a match to TRBD1. Trimming cost V 3 bases and J 5 bases; bases outside gene matches: 8. Germline loops: CDR1 LNHDA, CDR2 SQIVND (reference sequence). CDR3 size: 15 residues. The DNA for the CDR3 is TGTGCCAGTAGTATGGGGGCCAGGGGGCGGACTGAAGCTTTCTTT. Translation: CASSMGARGRTEAFF. Based on the CDR3 plus reference TRBV19 and TRBJ1-1, the full variable domain is DGGITQSPKYLFRKEGQNVTLSCEQNLNHDAMYWYRQDPGQGLRLIYYSQIVNDFQKGDIAEGYSVSREKKESFPLTVTSAQKNPTAFYLCASSMGARGRTEAFFGQGTRLTVV.

The chain employs TRBV29-1 and TRBJ2-2; TRBD2 agrees at 7 bases. Losses at the gene ends were 7 bases for V and 2 bases for J; bases not matched to a gene: 10. Germline V lookup: CDR1 SQVTM, CDR2 ANQGSEA. This CDR3 is 15 amino acids long. In DNA, the CDR3 is TGCAGCGCCTATAACGGGGGGATAAACACCGGGGAGCTGTTTTTT. It is translated as CSAYNGGINTGELFF.

The chain couples TRBV5-4 to TRBJ2-7; 8 nucleotides agree with TRBD2. Per the germline V gene, CDR1 is SGHNT and CDR2 is YYREEE (reference sequence). The CDR3 loop spans 13 amino acids. The ends lost 2 bases at V and 6 bases at J; junction bases unmatched: 4. The CDR3 loop reads CASSFPSGGEQYF. In DNA form, the CDR3 reads TGTGCCAGCAGCTTCCCAAGCGGGGGCGAGCAGTACTTC. Combining the CDR3 with reference TRBV5-4 and TRBJ2-7 gives the whole variable domain ETGVTQSPTHLIKTRGQQVTLRCSSQSGHNTVSWYQQALGQGPQFIFQYYREEENGRGNFPPRFSGLQFPNYSSELNVNALELDDSALYLCASSFPSGGEQYFGPGTRLTVT.

The V call is TRBV7-9, the J call TRBJ2-6; D unresolved. Germline values: CDR1 SEHNR, CDR2 FQNEAQ (reference sequence). The CDR3 contains 15 residues. V was trimmed by 4 bases and J by 1 base, leaving 8 bases between them. CDR3 protein: CASSSYGSGANVLTF. CDR3 sequence (DNA): TGTGCCAGCAGCTCATACGGGTCTGGGGCCAACGTCCTGACTTTC.